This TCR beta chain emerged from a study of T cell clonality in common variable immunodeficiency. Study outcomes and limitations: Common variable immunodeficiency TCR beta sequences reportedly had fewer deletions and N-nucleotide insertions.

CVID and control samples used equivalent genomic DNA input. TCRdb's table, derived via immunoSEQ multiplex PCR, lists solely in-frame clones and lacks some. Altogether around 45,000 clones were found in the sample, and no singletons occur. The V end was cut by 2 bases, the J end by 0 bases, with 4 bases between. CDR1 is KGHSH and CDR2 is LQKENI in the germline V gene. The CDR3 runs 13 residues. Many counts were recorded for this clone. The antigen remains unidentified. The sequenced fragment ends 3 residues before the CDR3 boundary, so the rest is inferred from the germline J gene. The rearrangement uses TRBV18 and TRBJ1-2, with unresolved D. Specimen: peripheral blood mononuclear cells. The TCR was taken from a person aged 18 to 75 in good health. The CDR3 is CASSPSANYGYTF. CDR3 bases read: TGTGCCAGCTCACCATCAGCTAACTATGGC. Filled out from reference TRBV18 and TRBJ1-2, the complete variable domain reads NAGVMQNPRHLVRRRGQEARLRCSPMKGHSHVYWYRQLPEEGLKFMVYLQKENIIDESGMPKERFSAEFPKEGPSILRIQQVVRGDSAAYFCASSPSANYGYTFGSGTRLTVV.